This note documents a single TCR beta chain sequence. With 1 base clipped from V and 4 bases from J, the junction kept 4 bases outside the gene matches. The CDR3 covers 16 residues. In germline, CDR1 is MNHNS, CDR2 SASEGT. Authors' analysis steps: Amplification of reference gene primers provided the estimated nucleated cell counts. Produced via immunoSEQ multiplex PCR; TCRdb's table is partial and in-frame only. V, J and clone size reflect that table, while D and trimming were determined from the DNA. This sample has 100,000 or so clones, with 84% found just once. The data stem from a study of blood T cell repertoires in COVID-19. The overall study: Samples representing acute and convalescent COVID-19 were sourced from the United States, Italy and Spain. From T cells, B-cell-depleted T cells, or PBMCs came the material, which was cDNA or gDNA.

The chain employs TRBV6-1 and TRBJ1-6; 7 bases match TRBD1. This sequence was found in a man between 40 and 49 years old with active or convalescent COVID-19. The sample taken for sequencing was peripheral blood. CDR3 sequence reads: CASSEDRGQYNSPLHF. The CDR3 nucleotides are TGTGCCAGCAGTGAAGACAGGGGTCAATATAATTCACCCCTCCACTTT.